The 10 T cell receptor beta chains below all came from one sample that was sequenced in a study of human T cells and chemical hapten exposure. Noted time point: patch test 2, 6 weeks after DPC sensitization. Regarding treatment: therapeutic diphenylcyclopropenone sensitization with weekly scalp DPC. TCRdb processed the RACE reads anew with MiXCR; each CDR3 protein has one entry. The table includes under 100,000 distinct CDR3 sequences, roughly an eighth detected once. The material sequenced was whole blood, taken in connection with sensitization to the hapten diphenylcyclopropenone (DPC). Receptors were obtained from a woman in her thirties or forties with alopecia areata. Some clones in this sample may be carry-over from other donors' samples.

The chain is built from TRBV10-3 and TRBJ1-2; no reliable D call. The germline V and J ends were trimmed by 3 bases and 0 bases, with 8 bases remaining between them. Looked up from germline, CDR1 is ENHRY and CDR2 is SYGVKD. CDR3 length: 14 amino acids. The CDR3 region has the DNA TGTGCCATCAGTGACAGGTTTCCTAACTATGGCTACACCTTC. Amino acid sequence: CAISDRFPNYGYTF.

CDR3 coding DNA: TGTGCCAGCAGCCCGACCGGGGTCGGCTATGGCTACACCTTC. It yields the protein CASSPTGVGYGYTF. V usage is TRBV14 and J usage is TRBJ1-2; D is undetermined. Germline V gene sequence: CDR1 SGHDN, CDR2 FVKESK. The length of the CDR3 is 14 residues. V was pared by 4 bases and J by 4 bases, with 13 bases between. The full variable domain, its missing parts supplied by reference TRBV14 and TRBJ1-2, is EAGVTQFPSHSVIEKGQTVTLRCDPISGHDNLYWYRRVMGKEIKFLLHFVKESKQDESGMPNNRFLAERTGGTYSTLKVQPAELEDSGVYFCASSPTGVGYGYTFGSGTRLTVV.

The chain is built from TRBV29-1 and TRBJ2-3; 11 bases map to TRBD2. Trimming took 2 bases from V and 3 from J; bases not matched to a gene: 10. Germline CDR1 is SQVTM and CDR2 is ANQGSEA. This CDR3 has 17 amino acids. CDR3 nucleotides: TGCAGCGTTGAAAATCTAGCGGGGGGTTTTAGGACAGATACGCAGTATTTT. Protein sequence: CSVENLAGGFRTDTQYF.

This clonotype occurred many times. This chain connects TRBV11-2 to TRBJ2-7; TRBD2 aligns across 7 bases. J lost 0 bases, V lost 3 bases, and 5 bases had no gene match. The CDR3 has 15 amino acids. Germline CDR1 SGHAT, CDR2 FQNNGV. The DNA for the CDR3 is TGTGCCAGCAGCTTTCGGGCTAGCGGCTCCTACGAGCAGTACTTC. Translated: CASSFRASGSYEQYF.

The V gene is TRBV20-1, the J gene TRBJ2-1; 12 bases map to TRBD2. The CDR3 is 14 residues long. The V segment lost 4 bases and the J segment 7 bases; nucleotides outside the gene matches: 5. The germline V gene has CDR1 DFQATT and CDR2 SNEGSKA (reference sequence). The CDR3 DNA is TGCAGTGCTAATCCTAGCGGGGGGGCGAATGAGCAGTTCTTC. As protein: CSANPSGGANEQFF.

This clonotype was picked up many times. The J gene is TRBJ2-1, the V gene TRBV19, with 8 bases identical to TRBD2. CDR1 and CDR2 (germline): LNHDA, SQIVND (reference sequence). The CDR3 is made up of 14 amino acids. With V trimmed by 7 bases and J by 9 bases, 11 bases remained unmatched. CDR3 DNA: TGTGCCAGTAAAGTTGCGGGAGGATGGGGTGAGCAGTTCTTC. Its protein product is CASKVAGGWGEQFF.

The chain employs TRBV5-1 and TRBJ1-1; TRBD1 matches 8 bases. CDR3 length: 16 amino acids. Germline CDR1 and CDR2: SGHRS and YFSETQ. The V gene end was trimmed by 2 bases and the J gene end by 0 bases; junction bases not matched to a gene: 6. The chain's CDR3 is CASSFGQGTMNTEAFF. The DNA of the CDR3 is TGCGCCAGCAGCTTCGGACAGGGAACTATGAACACTGAAGCTTTCTTT. The full variable domain, in which reference TRBV5-1 and TRBJ1-1 provide the parts outside the CDR3, is KAGVTQTPRYLIKTRGQQVTLSCSPISGHRSVSWYQQTPGQGLQFLFEYFSETQRNKGNFPGRFSGRQFSNSRSEMNVSTLELGDSALYLCASSFGQGTMNTEAFFGQGTRLTVV.

The chain links TRBV7-6 to TRBJ1-6; possibly TRBD1 for D (6 bases). From germline, CDR1 is SGHVS and CDR2 FNYEAQ. The CDR3 runs 16 residues. Between the trimmed V and J ends, which lost 0 bases and 7 bases, there was a span of 13 bases. This CDR3 is CASSLAEGHPNSPLHF. CDR3 bases: TGTGCCAGCAGCTTAGCGGAGGGACATCCAAATTCACCCCTCCACTTT.

This clonotype was observed at least ten times. The rearrangement uses TRBV18 and TRBJ2-3; tentatively, D is TRBD1 or TRBD2 (5 bases each). This CDR3 is 15 amino acids long. Per the germline V gene, CDR1 is KGHSH and CDR2 is LQKENI. V shed 3 bases and J shed 4 bases, with 14 bases lying between them. The CDR3 nucleotides read TGTGCCAGCTCACCCCCGGGACCATCGCCAGATACGCAGTATTTT. It yields the protein CASSPPGPSPDTQYF.

This clonotype was counted a few times. This rearrangement joins TRBV7-8 to TRBJ2-3; D is perhaps TRBD1 or TRBD2 (5 bases each). Trimming stripped 1 base from V and 1 base from J, with 18 bases between. Germline-derived CDR1 and CDR2 are SGHVS and FQNEAQ. The length of the CDR3 is 18 residues. For the CDR3, the DNA is TGTGCCAGCAGCTTAGTAGCGAGTTGGGGACCCGGCACAGATACGCAGTATTTT. It yields the protein CASSLVASWGPGTDTQYF.